A single sample is the source of the 13 T cell receptor beta chains below, sequenced in a study of beta chain features in type 1 diabetes. Every isolated RNA sample was fully reverse transcribed, so sequencing captured expressed TCRB transcripts. Sequenced by immunoSEQ multiplex PCR; TCRdb stores in-frame clones only, minus some. The top ten clones hold 4% of a sample with under 300,000 clones, 25% to 35% of them seen once. The material sequenced was central memory CD4+ T cells from blood. The origin of the receptors is a man aged 30-40 years in good health.

The J gene is TRBJ2-3, the V gene TRBV7-2; D is possibly TRBD1 (5 bases). V lost 4 bases, J lost 1 base, and 9 bases lay in between. This CDR3 is 14 amino acids long. Germline V gene data show CDR1 as SGHTA and CDR2 as FQGNSA. The CDR3 sequence: CASSSDMGTDTQYF. In DNA form, the CDR3 reads TGTGCCAGCAGCTCGGACATGGGCACAGATACGCAGTATTTT.

The genes are TRBV4-2 and TRBJ2-1; 7 bases map to TRBD1. The V and J ends lost 4 bases and 8 bases, in that order; junction bases with no gene match: 5. In germline, CDR1 is LGHNA, CDR2 YNFKEQ. The CDR3 runs to 13 residues. This chain's CDR3 is CASSPDREYEQFF. The DNA for the CDR3 is TGTGCCAGCAGCCCAGACAGGGAATATGAGCAGTTCTTC.

This clone appeared a few times. J is TRBJ2-7 and V is TRBV29-1; unclear D gene. Germline V gene data show CDR1 as SQVTM and CDR2 as ANQGSEA. The CDR3 runs to 13 residues. Trimming pared 1 base from V and 0 bases from J, leaving 7 bases between. CDR3 loop: CSVEGSSSYEQYF. The CDR3 DNA follows: TGCAGCGTTGAAGGGTCAAGCTCCTACGAGCAGTACTTC.

The V call is TRBV14, the J call TRBJ2-2; unclear D gene. This CDR3 contains 14 residues. V gave up 2 bases and J gave up 1 base, with 5 bases separating them. Germline lookup yields CDR1 SGHDN and CDR2 FVKESK. CDR3 sequence (DNA): TGTGCCAGCAGCCAAACCGTGAACACCGGGGAGCTGTTTTTT. It encodes CASSQTVNTGELFF.

The chain couples TRBV20-1 to TRBJ2-1; D ambiguous. The CDR3 is 11 amino acids. Looked up from germline, CDR1 is DFQATT and CDR2 is SNEGSKA (reference sequence). V was shortened by 4 bases and J by 4 bases, with 5 bases between the two germline ends. CDR3 residues: CSANSYNEQFF. CDR3 DNA: TGCAGTGCTAACTCTTACAATGAGCAGTTCTTC.

This clone turned up a few times. This rearrangement joins TRBV14 to TRBJ2-1; D not certain. Per germline, CDR1 SGHDN and CDR2 FVKESK. Trimming took 2 bases from V and 12 from J, leaving 11 bases between them. The CDR3 contains 12 residues. The CDR3 sequence is CASSQIRFLQFF. The CDR3 DNA follows: TGTGCCAGCAGCCAAATCAGGTTTCTGCAGTTCTTC.

This chain uses TRBV13 with TRBJ2-7; D may correspond to TRBD1 or TRBD2 (5 bases each). The germline CDR1 and CDR2 sequences are PRHDT and FYEKMQ (reference sequence). The CDR3 totals 17 residues. V lost 5 bases and J lost 2, with 22 bases in between. CDR3 sequence: CASSGSSGAWPPYEQYF. Here the CDR3 DNA reads TGTGCCAGCAGCGGATCATCCGGGGCTTGGCCCCCCTACGAGCAGTACTTC. The entire variable domain, with the rest obtained from reference TRBV13 and TRBJ2-7, is as follows: AAGVIQSPRHLIKEKRETATLKCYPIPRHDTVYWYQQGPGQDPQFLISFYEKMQSDKGSIPDRFSAQQFSDYHSELNMSSLELGDSALYFCASSGSSGAWPPYEQYFGPGTRLTVT.

The chain combines TRBV7-7 with TRBJ2-7, with no clear D. Trimming left V 7 bases short and J 12 bases short, with 16 bases between. CDR1 and CDR2 (germline): SSHAT, FNYEAQ (reference sequence). The length of the CDR3 is 11 residues. The CDR3 region has the DNA TGTGCCAGCACCCTAATACCGAGTGGGTACTTC. Encoded protein: CASTLIPSGYF.

This chain connects TRBV29-1 to TRBJ1-5; D call uncertain. Trimming pared 0 bases from V and 6 bases from J, leaving 9 bases between. CDR1 and CDR2 from the germline V gene are SQVTM and ANQGSEA. This CDR3 comprises 13 residues. CDR3 amino acids: CSVEEPGIQPQHF. In DNA form, the CDR3 reads TGCAGCGTTGAAGAGCCGGGGATTCAGCCCCAGCATTTT.

In DNA, the CDR3 is TGTGCCATCAGTGAAGCGATGGCGGCCGACGGCTACACCTTC. It is translated as CAISEAMAADGYTF. This chain links TRBV10-3 with TRBJ1-2, with D unresolved. With 3 bases removed from V and 8 bases from J, the gap between germline ends came to 16 bases. CDR3 length: 14 residues. Germline CDR1 reads ENHRY; CDR2 reads SYGVKD.

The V call is TRBV14, the J call TRBJ2-3; possibly TRBD2 for D (6 bases). Deletions cut 2 bases from V and 4 bases from J, with 10 bases between. Germline CDR1 SGHDN, CDR2 FVKESK. This CDR3 is built from 14 residues. The CDR3 nucleotides are TGTGCCAGCAGCCAACTAGCGAGTCCAGATACGCAGTATTTT. Translation gives CASSQLASPDTQYF.

In its sample, this clone was seen many times. The chain has TRBV11-2 and TRBJ2-7; 8 nucleotides match TRBD1. The V gene's germline CDR1 is SGHAT and CDR2 FQNNGV. The CDR3 has 14 residues. V lost 5 bases to trimming and J lost 1 base; unmatched junction nucleotides: 4. CDR3 protein: CASSGWDRSYEQYF. The CDR3 DNA sequence: TGTGCCAGCAGCGGATGGGACAGGTCCTACGAGCAGTACTTC.

This clone was detected a few times. The chain recombines TRBV6-6 with TRBJ2-4; 10 nucleotides line up with TRBD2. J gave up 8 bases and V 6 bases, and 10 bases lay outside the gene matches. Germline CDR1 reads MNHNY; CDR2 reads SVGAGI (reference sequence). The CDR3 has 15 residues. DNA for the CDR3: TGTGCCAGCAGCGGACTAGCGGAATCCCGGGACATTCAGTACTTC. It codes for CASSGLAESRDIQYF.